This note documents a single T cell receptor (beta chain) sequence. Its target is unknown. This specimen comes from a study of T cell responses to AZD1222 COVID-19 vaccine. Broader study findings: Seropositive AZD1222 recipients at baseline numbered only six or seven. Two doses of AZD1222 preceded a rise in Spike-specific TCR breadth and depth. Targeting of unmutated variant regions was reportedly seen in nearly half of spike-specific TCRs. Donors were largely white British and mainly female; clonal diversity was possibly underestimated.

Using immunoSEQ multiplex PCR, the repertoire was profiled, and TCRdb retains in-frame clones only, with some absent. The sample comprises about 170,000 clones, more than 90% of which are singletons, and 1.6% rests with the top ten. The TCR comes from an adult in good health. This specimen consisted of peripheral blood, obtained on day 0 of AZD1222 vaccination.

The CDR3 DNA follows: TGCAGCGGAATGGACGGACGCTTGGGCCCTGAAGCTTTCTTT. Protein sequence: CSGMDGRLGPEAFF. This chain links TRBV29-1 with TRBJ1-1; D is unclear. CDR1 is SQVTM and CDR2 is ANQGSEA in the germline V gene. The CDR3 has 14 residues. Trimming pared 7 bases from V and 6 bases from J, leaving 21 bases between.